Each of the 3 T cell receptor beta chains below was sequenced from the same sample in a study of vaccination and CD4 T cells after COVID-19. Sequenced with the Oncomine TCR Beta short-read assay was DNA taken from cultured CD4+ T cells. Each CDR3 protein gets one entry after TCRdb re-called the PCR reads with MiXCR. Of 17,000 or so distinct CDR3 sequences listed, 31% are singletons. These receptors' targets are unknown. Treatment here: roughly ten-day PBMC culture with coronavirus spike peptide pools or control peptides (ViraFEST assay). The specimen was cultured CD4+ T cells from blood. The receptors come from a human donor with COVID-19.

J is TRBJ1-2 and V is TRBV6-4, with D maybe TRBD1 (5 bases). From germline, CDR1 is MRHNA and CDR2 SNTAGT. Trimming took 3 bases from V and 4 from J, leaving 12 bases between them. CDR3 length: 14 amino acids. CDR3 loop: CASSDSSGTYGYTF. In DNA, the CDR3 is TGTGCCAGCAGTGATTCGTCAGGGACCTATGGCTACACCTTC.

V gene TRBV19 combines with J gene TRBJ1-2, with 7 bases lining up with TRBD1. This CDR3 has 14 residues. CDR1 is LNHDA and CDR2 is SQIVND in the germline V gene (reference sequence). V lost 5 bases, J lost 5 bases, and 8 bases stayed unmatched. The CDR3 sequence is CASSWRDSRYGYTF. The CDR3 coding sequence is TGTGCCAGTAGTTGGCGGGACAGTAGGTATGGCTACACCTTC.

CDR3 coding DNA: TGCAGTGCTAGAGATAGCCCGTCGGGGGTCCATGGCTACACCTTC. Translated, it gives CSARDSPSGVHGYTF. The V call is TRBV20-1, the J call TRBJ1-2; a weak D match, TRBD1 (5 bases). From germline, CDR1 is DFQATT and CDR2 SNEGSKA (reference sequence). V shed 0 bases and J shed 6 bases, with 17 bases lying between them. The CDR3 length is 15 residues.